Listed below are T cell receptor beta chains from one sample, sequenced in a study of OX40 agonist ivuxolimab in advanced cancers. This table comes from immunoSEQ multiplex PCR, and its TCRdb copy is limited to in-frame clones, with some not included. The data show approximately 82,000 clones, roughly 88% seen once. Sequences were derived from CD4+ or CD8+ T cells sorted from blood, sampled in a trial of the OX40 agonist ivuxolimab. The receptor set was obtained from an adult with an advanced solid tumor such as melanoma, head and neck, liver or kidney cancer. The CDR3 runs from the conserved cysteine through the conserved F or W. D genes are given only for firm matches. Some rows mark clone size as missing; the rest say once, few, many or name a class of expanded clone.

CDR3nt: TGCGCCAGCAGCCCCGGGGCGCGTGAGCAGTTCTTC
CDR3aa: CASSPGAREQFF
abundance: .
d_gene: .
v_gene: TRBV4-3
j_gene: TRBJ2-1
len: 12

CDR3nt: TGTGCCAGCAGCCAAGCCGGCACGGTGGACGAGCAGTACTTC
CDR3aa: CASSQAGTVDEQYF
abundance: once
d_gene: .
v_gene: TRBV4-2
j_gene: TRBJ2-7
len: 14

CDR3nt: TGTGCCAGCTCACCACCCACAGGGGGGTTAACCGGGGAGCTGTTTTTT
CDR3aa: CASSPPTGGLTGELFF
abundance: .
d_gene: TRBD1
v_gene: TRBV18
j_gene: TRBJ2-2
len: 16

CDR3nt: TGCGCCAGCGGAAGGGGAGGCTGGGATGAAAAACTGTTTTTT
CDR3aa: CASGRGGWDEKLFF
abundance: once
d_gene: .
v_gene: TRBV10-2
j_gene: TRBJ1-4
len: 14

CDR3nt: TGTGCCAGTAGTTCAAGGCCCGGGGACGGGGCCAACGTCCTGACTTTC
CDR3aa: CASSSRPGDGANVLTF
abundance: .
d_gene: .
v_gene: TRBV19
j_gene: TRBJ2-6
len: 16

CDR3nt: TGTGCCAGCAGCTTAGGGGGGGCTAGCGTCGGGGAGCTGTTTTTT
CDR3aa: CASSLGGASVGELFF
abundance: .
d_gene: .
v_gene: TRBV7-6
j_gene: TRBJ2-2
len: 15

CDR3nt: TGTGCCAGCAGCTTGGTAGGGAGTGGAAACACCATATATTTT
CDR3aa: CASSLVGSGNTIYF
abundance: .
d_gene: .
v_gene: TRBV5-6
j_gene: TRBJ1-3
len: 14

CDR3nt: TGTGCCAGCAGCCAAGATGGACCGAGCAATGAAAAACTGTTTTTT
CDR3aa: CASSQDGPSNEKLFF
abundance: .
d_gene: .
v_gene: TRBV4-2
j_gene: TRBJ1-4
len: 15

CDR3nt: TGTGCCAGCAGCTTCGGACAGACCGGGGAGCTGTTTTTT
CDR3aa: CASSFGQTGELFF
abundance: few
d_gene: .
v_gene: TRBV13
j_gene: TRBJ2-2
len: 13

CDR3nt: TGTGCCAGCAGTTCCTATGGTGGGAACACCGGGGAGCTGTTTTTT
CDR3aa: CASSSYGGNTGELFF
abundance: .
d_gene: .
v_gene: TRBV28
j_gene: TRBJ2-2
len: 15

CDR3nt: TGTGCCAGCAGCCTCGGCCGGCAGCCCCAGCATTTT
CDR3aa: CASSLGRQPQHF
abundance: .
d_gene: .
v_gene: TRBV4-2
j_gene: TRBJ1-5
len: 12

CDR3nt: TGTGCCAGCAGCTCGGGACAGGGCGGAGAGACCCAGTACTTC
CDR3aa: CASSSGQGGETQYF
abundance: once
d_gene: TRBD1
v_gene: TRBV4-2
j_gene: TRBJ2-5
len: 14

CDR3nt: TGTGCCAGCAGCCCAGCTAACTACCTTCGGGGGACTCATCTTTACAATGAGCAGTTCTTC
CDR3aa: CASSPANYLRGTHLYNEQFF
abundance: .
d_gene: .
v_gene: TRBV14
j_gene: TRBJ2-1
len: 20

CDR3nt: TGTGCCAGCAGCTTAGGGGGCACGGGGGATACTGAAGCTTTCTTT
CDR3aa: CASSLGGTGDTEAFF
abundance: .
d_gene: .
v_gene: TRBV7-8
j_gene: TRBJ1-1
len: 15

CDR3nt: TGTGCCAGCTCACCCTCGGACAGGAACTATGGCTACACCTTC
CDR3aa: CASSPSDRNYGYTF
abundance: .
d_gene: TRBD1
v_gene: TRBV18
j_gene: TRBJ1-2
len: 14

CDR3nt: TGTGCCAGCAGCTACAGCAGGGGGCTTCGGGAAAAACTGTTTTTT
CDR3aa: CASSYSRGLREKLFF
abundance: .
d_gene: TRBD1
v_gene: TRBV7-2
j_gene: TRBJ1-4
len: 15

CDR3nt: TGTGCCAGCAGCTTAGTGGTGCAGGCTCTAAACAATGAGCAGTTCTTC
CDR3aa: CASSLVVQALNNEQFF
abundance: .
d_gene: .
v_gene: TRBV7-2
j_gene: TRBJ2-1
len: 16

CDR3nt: TGTGCCAGCAGTTACTCGCCTTCGGGCGAGCAGTACTTC
CDR3aa: CASSYSPSGEQYF
abundance: .
d_gene: .
v_gene: TRBV6-5
j_gene: TRBJ2-7
len: 13

CDR3nt: TGTGCCAGCAGCTTGAGGGTAGCGGAATACAATGAGCAGTTCTTC
CDR3aa: CASSLRVAEYNEQFF
abundance: .
d_gene: .
v_gene: TRBV11-2
j_gene: TRBJ2-1
len: 15

CDR3nt: TGTGCCAGCAGCTCCGGGACATATGTGGAGACCCAGTACTTC
CDR3aa: CASSSGTYVETQYF
abundance: .
d_gene: .
v_gene: TRBV7-2
j_gene: TRBJ2-5
len: 14

CDR3nt: TGTGCCTGGCGACAGGGGGCAACCAGCACAGATACGCAGTATTTT
CDR3aa: CAWRQGATSTDTQYF
abundance: .
d_gene: TRBD1
v_gene: TRBV30
j_gene: TRBJ2-3
len: 15

CDR3nt: TGCACCAGCAGCCAACGTGCGGGCACCGGGGAGCTGTTTTTT
CDR3aa: CTSSQRAGTGELFF
abundance: .
d_gene: .
v_gene: TRBV1
j_gene: TRBJ2-2
len: 14